A single sample is the source of the 24 T cell receptor beta chains below, sequenced in a study of control samples from healthy donors and cancer patients. Using immunoSEQ multiplex PCR, the repertoire was profiled, and TCRdb retains in-frame clones only, with some absent. The sample lists 150,000 to 200,000 clones, 88% seen once, with approximately 4.9% in the top ten. The sequencing input was blood. The receptors here all came from a woman under 40 in good health.

This clone was detected only once. V usage is TRBV3-1 (or the pseudogene TRBV3-2) and J usage is TRBJ2-7, with 14 bases that match TRBD2. The CDR3 runs 14 residues. The germline V gene encodes CDR1 LGHDT and CDR2 YNNKEL (reference sequence). V dropped 4 bases and J dropped 6; count of bases not matched to a gene: 2. DNA for the CDR3: TGTGCCAGCAGCCTGGGACTAGCGGGGGTCGAGCAGTACTTC. Translation: CASSLGLAGVEQYF.

The chain carries TRBV5-1 and TRBJ2-7; D not certain. Germline loops: CDR1 SGHRS, CDR2 YFSETQ. The CDR3 is 14 amino acids. Trimming took off 3 bases at V and 2 bases at J, with 12 bases between the two ends. The CDR3 reads CASSSGRATYEQYF. The CDR3 nucleotides read TGCGCCAGCAGCTCCGGAAGGGCCACCTACGAGCAGTACTTC.

This clone was picked up one time. This sequence joins TRBV7-9 and TRBJ2-3; possibly TRBD1 for D (5 bases). The V gene lost 5 bases and the J gene lost 0 bases, with 9 bases spanning the gap. Per the germline V gene, CDR1 is SEHNR and CDR2 is FQNEAQ (reference sequence). The CDR3 spans 14 residues. The CDR3 nucleotides read TGTGCCAGCAGCCCCACAGGAAGCACAGATACGCAGTATTTT. Amino acid sequence: CASSPTGSTDTQYF.

This chain uses TRBV6-5 with TRBJ2-5; D is perhaps TRBD1 or TRBD2 (5 bases each). Trimming stripped 4 bases from V and 5 bases from J, with 11 bases between. CDR1 and CDR2 (germline): MNHEY, SVGAGI. This CDR3 spans 13 amino acids. The CDR3 coding sequence is TGTGCCAGCAGTTGGGACGGCCGGGAGACCCAGTACTTC. Protein: CASSWDGRETQYF.

This chain links TRBV19 with TRBJ1-5, with D tentatively TRBD1 (6 bases). The CDR3 is 13 residues long. Trimming took 3 bases from V and 4 from J, leaving 7 bases between them. Germline assignment: CDR1 LNHDA and CDR2 SQIVND (reference sequence). The CDR3 sequence: CASSMDRNQPQHF. The CDR3 DNA follows: TGTGCCAGTAGTATGGACAGAAATCAGCCCCAGCATTTT.

This clone was counted a single time. The V and J genes are TRBV28 and TRBJ2-1; D ambiguous. V was shortened by 4 bases and J by 2 bases, with 3 bases between the two germline ends. The CDR3 has 12 residues. The V gene's germline CDR1 is MDHEN and CDR2 SYDVKM. CDR3 nucleotide sequence: TGTGCCAGCAGTTCTGCCTACAATGAGCAGTTCTTC. Translated: CASSSAYNEQFF.

The J gene is TRBJ1-5, the V gene TRBV6-6; no clear D gene. Per germline, CDR1 MNHNY and CDR2 SVGAGI (reference sequence). The germline V and J ends were trimmed by 5 bases and 5 bases, with 7 bases remaining between them. The CDR3 is 12 residues long. The CDR3 coding sequence is TGTGCCAGCAGTAGGTGGGATCAGCCCCAGCATTTT. Translated: CASSRWDQPQHF.

The chain couples TRBV5-1 to TRBJ1-2; weak D call: TRBD1 (6 bases). This CDR3 contains 14 residues. Per germline, CDR1 SGHRS and CDR2 YFSETQ. The V end was cut by 0 bases, the J end by 3 bases, with 9 bases between. The CDR3 is CASSLGAGDYGYTF. The CDR3 DNA reads as TGCGCCAGCAGCTTGGGTGCAGGGGACTATGGCTACACCTTC.

The chain combines TRBV18 with TRBJ2-3; D gene uncertain. The CDR3 extends over 13 amino acids. The germline V gene encodes CDR1 KGHSH and CDR2 LQKENI. The germline V and J ends were trimmed by 1 base and 4 bases, with 6 bases remaining between them. As DNA, the CDR3 is TGTGCCAGCTCACCACTTTCCCCAGATACGCAGTATTTT. Translated, it gives CASSPLSPDTQYF.

The chain recombines TRBV28 with TRBJ2-3; TRBD2 agrees at 9 bases. V shed 4 bases and J 1 base; nucleotides not matched to a gene: 6. The CDR3 contains 16 residues. The germline CDR1 and CDR2 sequences are MDHEN and SYDVKM. CDR3 sequence reads: CASSCGLAGCTDTQYF. In DNA form, the CDR3 reads TGTGCCAGCAGTTGCGGGCTAGCGGGATGCACAGATACGCAGTATTTT.

V usage is TRBV7-9 and J usage is TRBJ2-7, with unresolved D. CDR1 is SEHNR and CDR2 is FQNEAQ in the germline V gene (reference sequence). The CDR3 runs 11 residues. Trimming shortened V by 5 bases and J by 5 bases, and 7 bases separated the two germline ends. CDR3 nucleotide sequence: TGTGCCAGCAGCAAGGCTAACGAGCAGTACGTC. Encoded protein: CASSKANEQYV.

The table lists this clone with a few counts. The V gene is TRBV30, the J gene TRBJ2-3; no reliable D call. CDR1 is GTSNPN and CDR2 is SVGIG in the germline V gene (reference sequence). V gave up 2 bases and J gave up 5 bases, with 11 bases separating them. CDR3 size: 13 residues. The CDR3 DNA reads TGTGCCTGGAGTAGGGCCGCGCGAGATACGCAGTATTTT. This translates into CAWSRAARDTQYF.

The chain recombines TRBV24-1 with TRBJ2-5; TRBD1 agrees at 12 bases. This CDR3 is built from 15 residues. Germline values: CDR1 KGHDR, CDR2 SFDVKD. The trim removed 4 bases at V and 5 bases at J, leaving 4 bases unmatched. The CDR3 protein is CATSDGTGGIETQYF. As DNA, the CDR3 is TGTGCCACCAGTGACGGGACAGGGGGCATCGAGACCCAGTACTTC.

The CDR3 spells CASSLAPGANTEAFF. DNA of the CDR3: TGCGCCAGCAGCTTAGCCCCGGGGGCCAACACTGAAGCTTTCTTT. This chain joins TRBV5-1 and TRBJ1-1; D is perhaps TRBD1 (6 bases). V lost 2 bases and J 2 bases, leaving 13 bases between the germline ends. Germline V lookup: CDR1 SGHRS, CDR2 YFSETQ. This CDR3 spans 15 amino acids.

The V and J genes are TRBV6-1 and TRBJ2-7; TRBD2 aligns across 13 bases. J lost 4 bases, V lost 4 bases, and 16 bases had no gene match. The CDR3 totals 19 residues. In germline, CDR1 is MNHNS, CDR2 SASEGT. CDR3 amino acids: CASSAPGLAGRILNYEQYF. CDR3 sequence (DNA): TGTGCCAGCAGTGCCCCGGGACTAGCGGGACGAATATTAAATTACGAGCAGTACTTC.

The chain combines TRBV3-1 (or the pseudogene TRBV3-2) with TRBJ1-2; a possible D gene is TRBD1 (5 bases). The CDR3 totals 14 residues. Germline V gene lookup returns CDR1 LGHDT and CDR2 YNNKEL (reference sequence). Trimming removed 4 bases at V and 6 bases at J, with 15 bases between. The CDR3: CASSPSSTGNGYTF. The CDR3, as DNA: TGTGCCAGCAGCCCAAGTTCTACAGGTAATGGCTACACCTTC.

The V gene is TRBV30, the J gene TRBJ2-1; D unclear. Germline V lookup: CDR1 GTSNPN, CDR2 SVGIG (reference sequence). Trimming shortened V by 0 bases and J by 5 bases, and 8 bases separated the two germline ends. The CDR3 sequence is 13 residues long. The CDR3 loop is CAWSVARDNEQFF. The CDR3 DNA sequence: TGTGCCTGGAGTGTCGCCCGGGACAATGAGCAGTTCTTC.

The chain has TRBV29-1 and TRBJ2-6; 9 nucleotides align to TRBD1. The CDR3 has 16 residues. Trimming cost V 4 bases and J 1 base; bases outside gene matches: 5. Germline CDR1 and CDR2: SQVTM and ANQGSEA. CDR3 amino acids: CSVVPGQGSGANVLTF. For the CDR3, the DNA is TGCAGCGTTGTCCCGGGACAGGGATCTGGGGCCAACGTCCTGACTTTC.

This chain connects TRBV10-1 to TRBJ2-1; no clear D. V was clipped by 4 bases and J by 3 bases, with 7 bases between them. Germline V lookup: CDR1 WNHNN, CDR2 SYGVQD (reference sequence). The CDR3 sequence is 13 residues long. In DNA, the CDR3 is TGCGCCAGCAGTGGGCAGATCTACAATGAGCAGTTCTTC. It yields the protein CASSGQIYNEQFF.

The rearrangement joins TRBV5-1 to TRBJ2-3; 9 bases fit TRBD2. Trimming took 7 bases from V and 0 from J; bases not matched to a gene: 6. The germline CDR1 and CDR2 sequences are SGHRS and YFSETQ. This CDR3 spans 15 amino acids. The CDR3 is CASGPLAGSTDTQYF. CDR3 coding DNA: TGCGCCAGCGGTCCTCTAGCGGGAAGCACAGATACGCAGTATTTT.

The chain has TRBV5-1 and TRBJ2-1; D unresolved. This CDR3 comprises 16 residues. Germline values: CDR1 SGHRS, CDR2 YFSETQ. V dropped 1 base and J dropped 0 bases, with 11 bases sitting between them. CDR3 nucleotide sequence: TGCGCCAGCAGCTTGCTACACAGAAGCTCCTACAATGAGCAGTTCTTC. Translated, it gives CASSLLHRSSYNEQFF. Variable domain in full (rest from reference TRBV5-1 and TRBJ2-1): KAGVTQTPRYLIKTRGQQVTLSCSPISGHRSVSWYQQTPGQGLQFLFEYFSETQRNKGNFPGRFSGRQFSNSRSEMNVSTLELGDSALYLCASSLLHRSSYNEQFFGPGTRLTVL.

CDR3 in DNA: TGTGCCAGCTCACCAGGGGGCGTTCAGCCCCAGCATTTT. It specifies CASSPGGVQPQHF. The chain carries TRBV18 and TRBJ1-5; D is perhaps TRBD1 (6 bases). The germline V and J ends were trimmed by 2 bases and 6 bases, with 8 bases remaining between them. Germline loops: CDR1 KGHSH, CDR2 LQKENI. The CDR3 covers 13 residues.

The chain links TRBV19 to TRBJ1-4; D not resolved. The ends were cut back, 2 bases at V and 6 bases at J, with 7 bases in the middle. The CDR3 runs 13 residues. The germline gives CDR1 LNHDA, CDR2 SQIVND (reference sequence). The DNA for the CDR3 is TGTGCCAGTAGTATACGGCCAGATGAAAAACTGTTTTTT. Translation: CASSIRPDEKLFF.

The rearrangement links TRBV9 to TRBJ2-2; D is unclear. This CDR3 spans 12 amino acids. The ends were cut back, 3 bases at V and 4 bases at J, with 4 bases in the middle. CDR1 is SGDLS and CDR2 is YYNGEE in the germline V gene. In DNA, the CDR3 is TGTGCCAGCAGCGGTTTCACCGGGGAGCTGTTTTTT. It is translated as CASSGFTGELFF.